The T cell receptor (beta chain) under discussion was sequenced for a study of cytomegalovirus exposure and HLA in healthy donors. Study findings and constraints: Previous analysis showed most TCR beta V segments were productive about 90% or about 30% of the time. Researchers reported from a later analysis that most CMV-associated TCR beta chains appeared HLA-restricted. Overall, about 160 TCR beta chains were annotated as cytomegalovirus-associated. Immune exposure information comprised only CMV serostatus.

Researchers ran the PCR with 60 Vbeta and 13 Jbeta primers. Only in-frame clones appear in the TCRdb table, and some are missing; sequencing was by immunoSEQ multiplex PCR. This sample carries tens of thousands of clones, about 76% of them seen once, and the ten largest clones take 3% to 3.5%. Details on this clone: What it recognizes is unknown.

CDR1 and CDR2 from the germline V gene are SGHTA and FQGNSA. CDR3 size: 15 residues. Germline trimming cut 5 bases from V and 9 bases from J; bases unmatched to any gene: 9. The sample was PBMCs. The source of this sequence is a man younger than 35 in good health and CMV-seronegative. The chain couples TRBV7-2 to TRBJ2-1; 11 bases are shared with TRBD2. In nucleotides, the CDR3 is TGTGCCAGCAGCGCGACTAGCGGGGTGCAGTTTGAGCAGTTCTTC. Translation: CASSATSGVQFEQFF.